What follows are 8 T cell receptor beta chains derived from one specimen sequenced in a study of cytomegalovirus exposure and HLA in healthy donors. The PCR ran on 60 Vbeta and 13 Jbeta primers. Repertoires were generated with immunoSEQ multiplex PCR, while TCRdb's copy carries only in-frame clones and drops some. Of some 140,000 clones listed, roughly 76% are singletons. Sequenced input: PBMCs. The receptors come from a woman aged 40 to 50 in good health and CMV-seronegative.

The rearrangement uses TRBV6-5 and TRBJ1-1, with unresolved D. The CDR3 has 14 residues. V shed 6 bases and J shed 1 base, with 12 bases lying between them. Germline assignment: CDR1 MNHEY and CDR2 SVGAGI. CDR3 sequence: CASRPGTKNTEAFF. CDR3 in DNA: TGTGCCAGCAGGCCCGGTACGAAGAACACTGAAGCTTTCTTT.

The J gene is TRBJ2-7, the V gene TRBV21-1; TRBD1, the D gene given by the table, was not confirmed from the DNA. TRBV21-1 is annotated as a pseudogene. This CDR3 has 16 residues. This chain's CDR3 is CASSNFIQEPPYEQYV. The CDR3 coding sequence is TGTGCCAGCAGCAATTTTATACAGGAACCTCCCTACGAGCAGTACGTC.

The genes are TRBV5-4 and TRBJ2-1; 8 nucleotides line up with TRBD2. The V gene end was trimmed by 0 bases and the J gene end by 9 bases; junction bases not matched to a gene: 8. This CDR3 contains 15 residues. Germline CDR1 SGHNT, CDR2 YYREEE (reference sequence). The CDR3 DNA reads TGTGCCAGCAGCTTGGTGGCCGGGGGGGCAGGTGAGCAGTTCTTC. It specifies CASSLVAGGAGEQFF.

The chain employs TRBV7-9 and TRBJ2-5, with TRBD1 identical over 11 bases. V was pared by 2 bases and J by 5 bases, with 7 bases of the junction left unmatched. The CDR3 runs to 16 residues. Germline V CDR1 and CDR2: SEHNR, FQNEAQ (reference sequence). The CDR3 DNA is TGTGCCAGCAGCTTACCGGGACAGGGGGTATTGGAGACCCAGTACTTC. Residues: CASSLPGQGVLETQYF.

This clone has just one count. The chain couples TRBV19 to TRBJ2-1, with D maybe TRBD1 (5 bases). The CDR3 extends over 15 amino acids. The germline gives CDR1 LNHDA, CDR2 SQIVND (reference sequence). Trimming left V 3 bases short and J 2 bases short, with 11 bases between. The CDR3 DNA reads as TGTGCCAGTAGTATCAAGGACACGGCCTACAATGAGCAGTTCTTC. Its protein is CASSIKDTAYNEQFF.

The rearrangement links TRBV7-9 to TRBJ1-4; 8 nucleotides agree with TRBD1. Germline V gene sequence: CDR1 SEHNR, CDR2 FQNEAQ (reference sequence). The CDR3 sequence is 13 residues long. V dropped 7 bases and J dropped 8; count of bases not matched to a gene: 6. The CDR3 bases are TGTGCCAGCACCGAGACAGGGGAGGAAAAACTGTTTTTT. Its protein is CASTETGEEKLFF.

This clone showed up just a few times. This sequence joins TRBV13 and TRBJ1-1; 8 bases are shared with TRBD1. Germline CDR1 is PRHDT and CDR2 is FYEKMQ (reference sequence). This CDR3 contains 16 residues. The junction had 13 bases not matched to a gene; V was cut back by 5 bases and J by 5 bases. CDR3 amino acids: CASSPMGQGARTEAFF. CDR3 bases: TGTGCCAGCAGCCCCATGGGGCAGGGGGCAAGAACTGAAGCTTTCTTT.

The rearrangement joins TRBV19 to TRBJ1-5; the D gene is possibly TRBD1 (6 bases). From germline, CDR1 is LNHDA and CDR2 SQIVND (reference sequence). V was pared by 4 bases and J by 0 bases, with 13 bases between. The CDR3 runs to 16 residues. The CDR3 sequence is CASSKTGLNSNQPQHF. DNA of the CDR3: TGTGCCAGTAGTAAGACAGGCCTCAATAGCAATCAGCCCCAGCATTTT. Combining the CDR3 with reference TRBV19 and TRBJ1-5 gives the whole variable domain DGGITQSPKYLFRKEGQNVTLSCEQNLNHDAMYWYRQDPGQGLRLIYYSQIVNDFQKGDIAEGYSVSREKKESFPLTVTSAQKNPTAFYLCASSKTGLNSNQPQHFGDGTRLSIL.